This TCR beta chain was sequenced during a study of T cell responses to AZD1222 COVID-19 vaccine. The CDR3 loop spans 13 amino acids. CDR1 and CDR2 from the germline V gene are SNHLY and FYNNEI. After removal of 3 bases from V and 12 bases from J, the junction contained 8 bases not matched to a gene. Sequencing used immunoSEQ multiplex PCR; TCRdb keeps in-frame clones, though not all of them. The repertoire consists of about 86,000 clones, with 70% to 90% occurring once and the leading ten covering approximately 5.5%. The gene calls are TRBV2 and TRBJ2-1; 7 bases align to TRBD2. The sequence was collected from an adult in good health. This specimen consisted of peripheral blood, obtained on day 0 of AZD1222 vaccination. DNA for the CDR3: TGTGCCAGCAGTGATGAAACGGGCGGGGGGCAGTTCTTC. It translates to CASSDETGGGQFF.